This TCR beta chain was found in a study of cytomegalovirus exposure and HLA in healthy donors. The germline V gene encodes CDR1 MRHNA and CDR2 SNTAGT. V was trimmed by 5 bases and J by 5 bases, leaving 10 bases between them. The CDR3 contains 12 residues. General observations from the study: Specific recognition of CMV antigens was confirmed in vitro for three chains (all CMV-associated). Exclusion as indistinguishable affected some V segments, including TRBV6-2 and TRBV6-3.

With 60 Vbeta and 13 Jbeta primers, the PCR was carried out. This table comes from immunoSEQ multiplex PCR, and its TCRdb copy is limited to in-frame clones, with some not included. The table has about 82,000 clones, around 80% seen once. Of note for this clone: As yet, its antigen is unknown.

The material sequenced was PBMCs. The genes are TRBV6-4 and TRBJ2-7, with D hard to call. The source of this sequence is a human donor in good health. CDR3 DNA: TGTGCCAGCAGTTACCTAGGAAACGAGCAGTACTTC. Its translation is CASSYLGNEQYF.